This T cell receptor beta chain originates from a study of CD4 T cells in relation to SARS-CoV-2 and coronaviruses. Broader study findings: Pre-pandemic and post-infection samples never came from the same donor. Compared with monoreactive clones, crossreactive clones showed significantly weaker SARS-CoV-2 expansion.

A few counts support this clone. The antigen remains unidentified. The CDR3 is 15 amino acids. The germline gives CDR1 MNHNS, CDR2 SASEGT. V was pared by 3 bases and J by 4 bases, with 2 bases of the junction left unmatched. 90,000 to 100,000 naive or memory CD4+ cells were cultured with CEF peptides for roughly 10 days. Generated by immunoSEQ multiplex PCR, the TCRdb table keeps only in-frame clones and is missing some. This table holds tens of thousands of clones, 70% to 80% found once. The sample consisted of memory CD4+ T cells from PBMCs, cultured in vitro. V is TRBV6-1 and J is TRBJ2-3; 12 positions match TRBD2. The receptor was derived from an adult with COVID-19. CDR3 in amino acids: CASSDLAGGPDTQYF. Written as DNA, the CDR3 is TGTGCCAGCAGTGACCTAGCGGGAGGGCCAGATACGCAGTATTTT.